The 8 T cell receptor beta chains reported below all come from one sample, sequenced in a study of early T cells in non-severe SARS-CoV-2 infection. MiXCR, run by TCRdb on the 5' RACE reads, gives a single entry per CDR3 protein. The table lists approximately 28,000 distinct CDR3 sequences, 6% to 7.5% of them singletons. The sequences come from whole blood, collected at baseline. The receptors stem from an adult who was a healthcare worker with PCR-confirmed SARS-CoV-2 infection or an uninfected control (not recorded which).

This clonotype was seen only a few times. The CDR3 coding sequence is TGCAGCGTTGAGGGGACAGGATATGGCGAGCAGTACTTC. As protein: CSVEGTGYGEQYF. The gene calls are TRBV29-1 and TRBJ2-7, with 8 bases fitting TRBD1. The V and J ends lost 3 bases and 6 bases, in that order; junction bases with no gene match: 7. The CDR3 runs to 13 residues. Germline assignment: CDR1 SQVTM and CDR2 ANQGSEA.

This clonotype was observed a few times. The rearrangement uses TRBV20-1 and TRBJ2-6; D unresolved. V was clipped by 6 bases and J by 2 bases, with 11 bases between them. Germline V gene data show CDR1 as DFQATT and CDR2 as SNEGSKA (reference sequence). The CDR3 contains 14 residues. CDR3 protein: CSARTRPGANVLTF. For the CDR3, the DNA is TGCAGTGCCAGGACCCGCCCTGGGGCCAACGTCCTGACTTTC.

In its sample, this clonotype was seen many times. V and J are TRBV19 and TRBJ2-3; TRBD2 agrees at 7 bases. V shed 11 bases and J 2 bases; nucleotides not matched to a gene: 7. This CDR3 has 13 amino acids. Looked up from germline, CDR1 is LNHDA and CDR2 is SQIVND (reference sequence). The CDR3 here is CASKAGFTDTQYF. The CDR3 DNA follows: TGTGCCTCTAAAGCGGGGTTCACAGATACGCAGTATTTT.

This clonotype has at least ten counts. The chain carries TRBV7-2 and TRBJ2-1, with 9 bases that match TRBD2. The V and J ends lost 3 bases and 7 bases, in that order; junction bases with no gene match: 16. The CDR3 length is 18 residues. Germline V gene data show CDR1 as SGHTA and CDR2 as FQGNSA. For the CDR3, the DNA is TGTGCCAGCAGCTTGATGGCGGGGGGGCCAGACGTTCCGAATGAGCAGTTCTTC. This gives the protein CASSLMAGGPDVPNEQFF.

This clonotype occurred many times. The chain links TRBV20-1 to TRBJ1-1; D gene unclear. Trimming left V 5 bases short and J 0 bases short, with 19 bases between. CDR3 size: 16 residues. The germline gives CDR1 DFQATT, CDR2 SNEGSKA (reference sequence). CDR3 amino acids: CSAHKKRRYMNTEAFF. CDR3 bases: TGCAGTGCTCACAAGAAACGACGGTACATGAACACTGAAGCTTTCTTT.

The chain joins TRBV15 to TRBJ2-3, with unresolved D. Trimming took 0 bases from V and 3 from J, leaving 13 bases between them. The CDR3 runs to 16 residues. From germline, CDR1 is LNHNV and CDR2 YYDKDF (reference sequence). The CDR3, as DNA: TGTGCCACCAGCAGAGAGCGGAGAAGACGGACAGATACGCAGTATTTT. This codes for CATSRERRRRTDTQYF.

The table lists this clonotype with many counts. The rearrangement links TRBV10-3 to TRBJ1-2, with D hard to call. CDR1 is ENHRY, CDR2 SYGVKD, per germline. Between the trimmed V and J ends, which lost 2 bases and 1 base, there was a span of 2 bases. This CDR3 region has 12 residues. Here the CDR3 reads CAISEGNYGYTF. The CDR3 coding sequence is TGTGCCATCAGTGAGGGTAACTATGGCTACACCTTC.

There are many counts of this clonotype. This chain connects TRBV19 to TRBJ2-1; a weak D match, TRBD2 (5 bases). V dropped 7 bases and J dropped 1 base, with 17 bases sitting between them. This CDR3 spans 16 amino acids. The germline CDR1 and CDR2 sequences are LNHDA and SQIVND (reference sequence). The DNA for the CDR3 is TGTGCCAGTACCTCTCGGATCGGAGGTTCCTACAATGAGCAGTTCTTC. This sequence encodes CASTSRIGGSYNEQFF.